These T cell receptor beta chains were read from a single sample in a study of cytomegalovirus exposure and HLA in healthy donors. Produced via immunoSEQ multiplex PCR; TCRdb's table is partial and in-frame only. Among roughly 190,000 clones, 80% to 90% were seen once, and the ten largest hold more than 1.5%. Sequencing used PBMCs. Receptors were obtained from a man between 40 and 49 years old in good health and CMV-seropositive. Each CDR3 is given with its conserved first and last residue. Fields, in order: D gene, V gene, J gene, clone size, CDR3 protein, CDR3 DNA. D genes are given only for firm matches. Clone size is stated in some rows and not others, as once, few, many or a class when expanded.

D gene: -
V gene: TRBV19
J gene: TRBJ1-4
clone size: once
CDR3 protein: CASSIPNRAYNEKLFF
CDR3 DNA: TGTGCCAGTAGTATTCCCAACAGGGCCTACAATGAAAAACTGTTTTTT

D gene: -
V gene: TRBV28
J gene: TRBJ1-2
clone size: -
CDR3 protein: CASSPGSSAGGYTF
CDR3 DNA: TGTGCCAGCAGTCCCGGGTCGAGCGCGGGTGGCTACACCTTC

D gene: TRBD1
V gene: TRBV5-5
J gene: TRBJ1-1
clone size: few
CDR3 protein: CASSRQGGNTEAFF
CDR3 DNA: TGTGCCAGCAGCCGACAGGGAGGGAACACTGAAGCTTTCTTT

D gene: -
V gene: TRBV25-1
J gene: TRBJ1-5
clone size: -
CDR3 protein: CASSGPNQPQHF
CDR3 DNA: TGTGCCAGCAGTGGGCCGAATCAGCCCCAGCATTTT

D gene: TRBD1
V gene: TRBV10-3
J gene: TRBJ1-2
clone size: -
CDR3 protein: CAITGTANYGYTF
CDR3 DNA: TGTGCCATCACTGGGACAGCTAACTATGGCTACACCTTC

D gene: -
V gene: TRBV4-1
J gene: TRBJ2-1
clone size: -
CDR3 protein: CASSPGGSYPQAQFF
CDR3 DNA: TGCGCCAGCAGCCCAGGTGGGTCCTATCCGCAAGCGCAGTTCTTC

D gene: TRBD2
V gene: TRBV5-5
J gene: TRBJ2-2
clone size: -
CDR3 protein: CASSPGLAGAGELFF
CDR3 DNA: TGTGCCAGCAGCCCTGGACTAGCGGGAGCCGGGGAGCTGTTTTTT

D gene: TRBD2
V gene: TRBV5-1
J gene: TRBJ2-2
clone size: -
CDR3 protein: CASSQTSGITGELFF
CDR3 DNA: TGCGCCAGCAGCCAGACTAGCGGGATAACCGGGGAGCTGTTTTTT

D gene: -
V gene: TRBV2
J gene: TRBJ1-1
clone size: -
CDR3 protein: CASSVQPNTEAFF
CDR3 DNA: TGTGCCAGCAGTGTACAGCCGAACACTGAAGCTTTCTTT

D gene: -
V gene: TRBV4-1
J gene: TRBJ2-5
clone size: -
CDR3 protein: CASSQDQPGLGGSETQYF
CDR3 DNA: TGCGCCAGCAGCCAAGATCAACCCGGACTCGGGGGATCAGAGACCCAGTACTTC

D gene: -
V gene: TRBV19
J gene: TRBJ1-3
clone size: -
CDR3 protein: CASSPRRGGVNTIYF
CDR3 DNA: TGTGCCAGTAGTCCCCGACGGGGAGGGGTGAACACCATATATTTT

D gene: -
V gene: TRBV9
J gene: TRBJ1-3
clone size: once
CDR3 protein: CASSVDWAQSYTIYF
CDR3 DNA: TGTGCCAGCAGCGTAGACTGGGCCCAGAGCTACACCATATATTTT

D gene: TRBD1
V gene: TRBV9
J gene: TRBJ1-2
clone size: -
CDR3 protein: CASSVGQGSYGYTF
CDR3 DNA: TGTGCCAGCAGCGTAGGACAGGGGAGCTACGGCTACACCTTC

D gene: TRBD2
V gene: TRBV6-6
J gene: TRBJ2-3
clone size: few
CDR3 protein: CASSYSPGGGSDTQYF
CDR3 DNA: TGTGCCAGCAGTTACTCGCCGGGAGGAGGGTCTGATACGCAGTATTTT

D gene: -
V gene: TRBV5-1
J gene: TRBJ1-1
clone size: -
CDR3 protein: CASSTSQGLQGEAFF
CDR3 DNA: TGCGCCAGCAGCACCTCCCAGGGATTACAGGGTGAAGCTTTCTTT

D gene: TRBD1
V gene: TRBV28
J gene: TRBJ1-5
clone size: -
CDR3 protein: CASSLLGTGLGNQPQHF
CDR3 DNA: TGTGCCAGCAGTTTACTTGGGACAGGTCTGGGCAATCAGCCCCAGCATTTT

D gene: TRBD1
V gene: TRBV7-9
J gene: TRBJ2-1
clone size: few
CDR3 protein: CASSVDRVSLYNEQFF
CDR3 DNA: TGTGCCAGCAGCGTGGACAGGGTTTCCCTCTACAATGAGCAGTTCTTC

D gene: -
V gene: TRBV6-6
J gene: TRBJ1-2
clone size: -
CDR3 protein: CASSYIPEGIGGYTF
CDR3 DNA: TGTGCCAGCAGTTACATCCCCGAGGGTATAGGTGGCTACACCTTC

D gene: TRBD2
V gene: TRBV19
J gene: TRBJ2-5
clone size: -
CDR3 protein: CASRLAGGETQYF
CDR3 DNA: TGTGCCAGTCGACTAGCGGGAGGAGAGACCCAGTACTTC

D gene: TRBD1
V gene: TRBV28
J gene: TRBJ1-2
clone size: -
CDR3 protein: CASSSTGGEPNYGYTF
CDR3 DNA: TGTGCCAGCAGTTCGACAGGGGGCGAGCCTAACTATGGCTACACCTTC

D gene: TRBD1
V gene: TRBV9
J gene: TRBJ1-2
clone size: once
CDR3 protein: CASSEESGTGSYTF
CDR3 DNA: TGTGCCAGCAGCGAGGAGTCCGGGACAGGCAGCTACACCTTC

D gene: TRBD2
V gene: TRBV7-9
J gene: TRBJ2-7
clone size: -
CDR3 protein: CASSLGGGYEQYF
CDR3 DNA: TGTGCCAGCAGCTTAGGGGGGGGCTACGAGCAGTACTTC

D gene: -
V gene: TRBV7-9
J gene: TRBJ1-5
clone size: -
CDR3 protein: CASSLGGQRVNQPQHF
CDR3 DNA: TGTGCCAGCAGCTTGGGAGGGCAGCGGGTCAATCAGCCCCAGCATTTT

D gene: TRBD2
V gene: TRBV5-1
J gene: TRBJ2-6
clone size: -
CDR3 protein: CASSQKTSAGAGANVLTF
CDR3 DNA: TGCGCCAGCAGCCAGAAGACTAGCGCGGGGGCTGGGGCCAACGTCCTGACTTTC

D gene: -
V gene: TRBV29-1
J gene: TRBJ1-2
clone size: -
CDR3 protein: CSVLAGTNYGYTF
CDR3 DNA: TGCAGCGTGCTCGCCGGGACTAACTATGGCTACACCTTC

D gene: -
V gene: TRBV2
J gene: TRBJ1-5
clone size: -
CDR3 protein: CASSATDPYSNQPQHF
CDR3 DNA: TGTGCCAGCAGCGCAACAGATCCATATAGCAATCAGCCCCAGCATTTT

D gene: TRBD2
V gene: TRBV19
J gene: TRBJ2-2
clone size: -
CDR3 protein: CASSIVLAGGTGELFF
CDR3 DNA: TGTGCCAGTAGTATAGTCCTAGCGGGAGGCACCGGGGAGCTGTTTTTT

D gene: -
V gene: TRBV5-1
J gene: TRBJ1-6
clone size: -
CDR3 protein: CASSLGRNSPLHF
CDR3 DNA: TGCGCCAGCAGCTTGGGTAGAAATTCACCCCTCCACTTT